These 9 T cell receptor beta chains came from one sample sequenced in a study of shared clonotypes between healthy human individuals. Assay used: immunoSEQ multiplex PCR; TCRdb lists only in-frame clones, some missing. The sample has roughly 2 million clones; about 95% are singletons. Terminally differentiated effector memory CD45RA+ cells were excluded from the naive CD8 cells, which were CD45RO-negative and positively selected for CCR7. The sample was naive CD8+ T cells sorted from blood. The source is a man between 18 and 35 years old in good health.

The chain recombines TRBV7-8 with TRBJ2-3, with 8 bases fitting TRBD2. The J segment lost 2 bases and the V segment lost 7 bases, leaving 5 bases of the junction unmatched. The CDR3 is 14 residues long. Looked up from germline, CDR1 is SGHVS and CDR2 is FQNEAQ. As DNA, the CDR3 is TGTGCCAGCACGCTAGCGGGTGACACAGATACGCAGTATTTT. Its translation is CASTLAGDTDTQYF.

CDR3 residues: CATSIGFGTEAFF. The CDR3 DNA reads TGTGCCACCAGCATAGGGTTTGGCACTGAAGCTTTCTTT. The chain joins TRBV15 to TRBJ1-1; D unclear. V was shortened by 4 bases and J by 4 bases, with 10 bases between the two germline ends. Germline values: CDR1 LNHNV, CDR2 YYDKDF (reference sequence). The CDR3 runs to 13 residues.

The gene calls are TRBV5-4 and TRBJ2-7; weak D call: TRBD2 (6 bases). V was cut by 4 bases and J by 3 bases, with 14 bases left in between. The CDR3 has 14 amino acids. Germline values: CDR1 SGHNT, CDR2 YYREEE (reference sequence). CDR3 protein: CASSPWGERYEQYF. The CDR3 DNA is TGTGCCAGCAGCCCCTGGGGGGAGCGCTACGAGCAGTACTTC.

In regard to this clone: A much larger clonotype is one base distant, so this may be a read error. CDR3 bases: TGCAGCGTTAGTGGACGGCTGAACACTGAAGCTTTCTTT. It translates to CSVSGRLNTEAFF. The V call is TRBV29-1, the J call TRBJ1-1; unclear D gene. The CDR3 loop spans 13 amino acids. Germline CDR1 is SQVTM and CDR2 is ANQGSEA. V lost 5 bases to trimming and J lost 0 bases, with 10 bases between them. Full variable domain (outside the CDR3, taken from reference TRBV29-1 and TRBJ1-1): SAVISQKPSRDICQRGTSLTIQCQVDSQVTMMFWYRQQPGQSLTLIATANQGSEATYESGFVIDKFPISRPNLTFSTLTVSNMSPEDSSIYLCSVSGRLNTEAFFGQGTRLTVV.

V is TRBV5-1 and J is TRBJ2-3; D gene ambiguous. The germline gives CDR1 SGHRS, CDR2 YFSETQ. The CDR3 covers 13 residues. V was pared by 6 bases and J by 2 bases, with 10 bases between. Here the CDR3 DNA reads TGCGCCAGCACTCGGGTTGACACAGATACGCAGTATTTT. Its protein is CASTRVDTDTQYF.

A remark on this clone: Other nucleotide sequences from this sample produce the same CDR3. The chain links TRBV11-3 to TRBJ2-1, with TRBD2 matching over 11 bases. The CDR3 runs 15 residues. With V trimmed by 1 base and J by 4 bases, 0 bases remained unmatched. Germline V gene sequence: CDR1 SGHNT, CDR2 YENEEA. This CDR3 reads CASSLGLAGYNEQFF. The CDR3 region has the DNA TGTGCCAGCAGCTTAGGACTAGCGGGGTACAATGAGCAGTTCTTC. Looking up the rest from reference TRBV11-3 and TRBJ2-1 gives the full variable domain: EAGVVQSPRYKIIEKKQPVAFWCNPISGHNTLYWYLQNLGQGPELLIRYENEEAVDDSQLPKDRFSAERLKGVDSTLKIQPAELGDSAVYLCASSLGLAGYNEQFFGPGTRLTVL.

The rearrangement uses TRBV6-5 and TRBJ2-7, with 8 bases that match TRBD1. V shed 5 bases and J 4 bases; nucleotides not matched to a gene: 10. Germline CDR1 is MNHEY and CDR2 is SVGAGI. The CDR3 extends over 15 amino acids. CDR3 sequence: CASSTEQGAKYEQYF. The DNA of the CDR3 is TGTGCCAGCAGTACCGAGCAGGGGGCTAAGTACGAGCAGTACTTC.

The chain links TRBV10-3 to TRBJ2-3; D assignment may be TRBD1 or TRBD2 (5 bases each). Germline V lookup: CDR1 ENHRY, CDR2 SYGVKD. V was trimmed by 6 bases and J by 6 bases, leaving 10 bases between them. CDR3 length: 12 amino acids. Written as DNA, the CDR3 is TGTGCCATCAGGGGACCGGGGGATACGCAGTATTTT. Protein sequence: CAIRGPGDTQYF.

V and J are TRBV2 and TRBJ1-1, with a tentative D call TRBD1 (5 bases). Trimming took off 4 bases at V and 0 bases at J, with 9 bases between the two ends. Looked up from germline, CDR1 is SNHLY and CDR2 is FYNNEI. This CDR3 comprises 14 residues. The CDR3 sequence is CASSADSLNTEAFF. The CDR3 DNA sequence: TGTGCCAGCAGTGCCGACAGTTTGAACACTGAAGCTTTCTTT. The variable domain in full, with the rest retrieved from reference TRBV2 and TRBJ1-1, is EPEVTQTPSHQVTQMGQEVILRCVPISNHLYFYWYRQILGQKVEFLVSFYNNEISEKSEIFDDQFSVERPDGSNFTLKIRSTKLEDSAMYFCASSADSLNTEAFFGQGTRLTVV.